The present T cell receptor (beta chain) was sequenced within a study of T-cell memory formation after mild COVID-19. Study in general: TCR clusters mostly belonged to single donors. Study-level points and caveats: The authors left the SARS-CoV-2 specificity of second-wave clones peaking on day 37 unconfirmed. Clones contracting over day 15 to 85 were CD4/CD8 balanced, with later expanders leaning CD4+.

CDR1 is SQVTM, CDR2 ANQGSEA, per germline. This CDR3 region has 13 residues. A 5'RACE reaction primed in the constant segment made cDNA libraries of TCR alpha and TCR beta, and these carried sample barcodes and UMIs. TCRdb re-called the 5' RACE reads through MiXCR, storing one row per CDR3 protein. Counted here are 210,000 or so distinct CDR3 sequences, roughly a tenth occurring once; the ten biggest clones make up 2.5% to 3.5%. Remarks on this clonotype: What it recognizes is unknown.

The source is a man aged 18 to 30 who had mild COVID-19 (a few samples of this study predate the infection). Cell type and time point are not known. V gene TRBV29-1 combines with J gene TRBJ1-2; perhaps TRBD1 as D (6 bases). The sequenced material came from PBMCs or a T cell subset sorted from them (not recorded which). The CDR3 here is CTSSIGGGDGYTF. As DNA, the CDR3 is TGCACCTCCTCGATAGGGGGAGGGGATGGCTACACCTTC.